This TCR beta chain was observed in a study of blood T cell repertoires in COVID-19. Study-level background: From the United States, Italy and Spain came samples of acute and convalescent COVID-19. T cells, B-cell-depleted T cells, or PBMCs supplied cDNA or gDNA.

CDR1 is MDHEN, CDR2 SYDVKM, per germline. The CDR3 runs 15 residues. V was clipped by 5 bases and J by 4 bases, with 15 bases between them. Methods used by the authors: Reference gene primer amplification gave nucleated cell count estimates. TCRdb's copy holds only in-frame clones and misses some; the assay was immunoSEQ multiplex PCR. V, J and clone size are taken as reported in that table, and D and trimming were inferred from the DNA itself. The top ten hold just under 10% of the sample, which has roughly 80,000 clones, around four fifths seen once. The V and J genes are TRBV28 and TRBJ1-3, with D perhaps matching TRBD1 (6 bases). Material for sequencing was peripheral blood. The receptor was isolated from a human donor in a cohort sampled during active COVID-19. The CDR3 loop is CASSPGGQRGNTIYF. The CDR3 bases are TGTGCCAGCAGTCCTGGAGGACAGCGGGGAAACACCATATATTTT.